Shown below are 29 T cell receptor beta chains from a single sample sequenced in a study of T cell responses to AZD1222 COVID-19 vaccine (dated by TCRdb to the early 2020s). The time point label of this sample denotes: about 28 days (+/-7) after the second vaccine dose. Library preparation used the immunoSEQ multiplex PCR assay. TCRdb carries this immuneACCESS record with in-frame sequences only. Its versions omit some clonotypes, under half of them owing to an unresolved V gene in the studies checked, with the rest unexplained. The sample table contains roughly 100,000 clones; only one count was recorded for roughly 85% of them. The ten largest clones represent over 2% of the sample. The specimen comprised peripheral blood, sampled 28 days after the second AZD1222 dose. The receptors stem from an adult who received the AZD1222 COVID-19 vaccine.

CDR3 amino acids: CASSLLRTSGPMNEQFF. In DNA form, the CDR3 reads TGTGCCAGCAGCTTACTTAGGACTAGCGGCCCTATGAATGAGCAGTTCTTC. V and J are TRBV5-8 and TRBJ2-1, with 10 positions matching TRBD2. Germline trimming cut 2 bases from V and 7 bases from J; bases unmatched to any gene: 12. Germline CDR1 and CDR2: SGHTS and YDEGEE. The CDR3 totals 17 residues.

The chain links TRBV30 to TRBJ2-3; D is possibly TRBD2 (5 bases). V dropped 0 bases and J dropped 1 base, with 14 bases sitting between them. This CDR3 is built from 16 residues. In germline, CDR1 is GTSNPN, CDR2 SVGIG (reference sequence). The CDR3 reads CAWSVGGLWGTDTQYF. For the CDR3, the DNA is TGTGCCTGGAGTGTGGGCGGGTTGTGGGGCACAGATACGCAGTATTTT. Complete variable domain (other parts from reference TRBV30 and TRBJ2-3): SQTIHQWPATLVQPVGSPLSLECTVEGTSNPNLYWYRQAAGRGLQLLFYSVGIGQISSEVPQNLSASRPQDRQFILSSKKLLLSDSGFYLCAWSVGGLWGTDTQYFGPGTRLTVL.

The chain links TRBV7-2 to TRBJ1-2; 7 bases fit TRBD1. V dropped 4 bases and J dropped 4; count of bases not matched to a gene: 12. CDR1 and CDR2 from the germline V gene are SGHTA and FQGNSA. There are 16 residues in the CDR3. CDR3 sequence (DNA): TGTGCCAGCAGCTCAGACCGCGCAGGGGGAGGCTATGGCTACACCTTC. Encoded protein: CASSSDRAGGGYGYTF.

DNA for the CDR3: TGTGCCAGCAGTGAGGTTAGCGGGAGCTCCTACGAGCAGTACTTC. This sequence encodes CASSEVSGSSYEQYF. This sequence joins TRBV6-1 and TRBJ2-7, with 9 bases fitting TRBD2. The CDR3 is made up of 15 amino acids. V dropped 3 bases and J dropped 0; count of bases not matched to a gene: 3. Germline V CDR1 and CDR2: MNHNS, SASEGT.

The genes are TRBV27 and TRBJ1-1; perhaps TRBD1 as D (5 bases). CDR1 is MNHEY and CDR2 is SMNVEV in the germline V gene (reference sequence). The CDR3 totals 13 residues. Trimming removed 2 bases at V and 5 bases at J, with 9 bases between. CDR3 region: CASSLQGRTEAFF. The DNA for the CDR3 is TGTGCCAGCAGTTTACAGGGTAGAACTGAAGCTTTCTTT.

J is TRBJ2-1 and V is TRBV2; 10 bases fit TRBD2. J lost 7 bases, V lost 7 bases, and 13 bases had no gene match. This CDR3 is built from 16 residues. Germline V gene data show CDR1 as SNHLY and CDR2 as FYNNEI. CDR3 sequence (DNA): TGTGCCAGCAAAGGTAGAGCGGGAGGGAGGGGGAATGAGCAGTTCTTC. Protein product: CASKGRAGGRGNEQFF.

The rearrangement links TRBV24-1 to TRBJ1-1, with a weak D call TRBD1 (6 bases). CDR1 and CDR2 (germline): KGHDR, SFDVKD. V lost 6 bases to trimming and J lost 2 bases, with 15 bases between them. This CDR3 has 15 residues. The CDR3 spells CATSRFGQRNTEAFF. DNA of the CDR3: TGTGCCACCAGTAGATTTGGACAGAGAAACACTGAAGCTTTCTTT.

The V call is TRBV2, the J call TRBJ1-5; D is unclear. The germline CDR1 and CDR2 sequences are SNHLY and FYNNEI. Between the trimmed V and J ends, which lost 6 bases and 0 bases, there was a span of 9 bases. The CDR3 extends over 14 amino acids. The CDR3 is CASRPGDSNQPQHF. In DNA, the CDR3 is TGTGCCAGCAGACCAGGAGATAGCAATCAGCCCCAGCATTTT.

The rearrangement joins TRBV19 to TRBJ1-5, with 8 bases fitting TRBD1. The CDR3 consists of 16 residues. Trimming took 4 bases from V and 3 from J; bases not matched to a gene: 8. CDR1 and CDR2 (germline): LNHDA, SQIVND (reference sequence). Written as DNA, the CDR3 is TGTGCCAGTAGTAGCTTAATGGGACAGGACAATCAGCCCCAGCATTTT. This sequence encodes CASSSLMGQDNQPQHF.

The chain links TRBV25-1 to TRBJ2-7; 7 nucleotides agree with TRBD1. V dropped 4 bases and J dropped 2; count of bases not matched to a gene: 5. Per germline, CDR1 MGHDK and CDR2 SYGVNS. This CDR3 spans 14 amino acids. CDR3 sequence reads: CASSVQGLTYEQYF. CDR3 coding DNA: TGTGCCAGCAGTGTACAGGGGTTGACCTACGAGCAGTACTTC.

The chain recombines TRBV2 with TRBJ1-6; no firm D call. This CDR3 region has 14 residues. Germline values: CDR1 SNHLY, CDR2 FYNNEI. V lost 4 bases, J lost 5 bases, and 9 bases lay in between. The CDR3 reads CASSVAPHNSPLHF. The CDR3 DNA follows: TGTGCCAGCAGTGTGGCACCCCATAATTCACCCCTCCACTTT.

The CDR3 spells CASKGGNYGYTF. For the CDR3, the DNA is TGTGCCAGTAAAGGGGGGAACTATGGCTACACCTTC. The chain couples TRBV19 to TRBJ1-2; D may be TRBD1 (6 bases). The CDR3 runs 12 residues. Per the germline V gene, CDR1 is LNHDA and CDR2 is SQIVND (reference sequence). The V end was cut by 7 bases, the J end by 2 bases, with 8 bases between.

The chain links TRBV5-4 to TRBJ2-3; 9 nucleotides align to TRBD2. Germline CDR1 SGHNT, CDR2 YYREEE (reference sequence). Germline trimming cut 4 bases from V and 4 bases from J; bases unmatched to any gene: 10. The CDR3 sequence is 16 residues long. The CDR3 DNA sequence: TGTGCCAGCAGCCCGGGGACTAGCCCAACGTCAGATACGCAGTATTTT. This sequence encodes CASSPGTSPTSDTQYF.

The chain uses TRBV15 and TRBJ1-2; perhaps TRBD1 as D (6 bases). Per germline, CDR1 LNHNV and CDR2 YYDKDF (reference sequence). Trimming took off 0 bases at V and 2 bases at J, with 13 bases between the two ends. The CDR3 extends over 16 amino acids. CDR3 amino acids: CATSRDTRTVNYGYTF. The CDR3 region has the DNA TGTGCCACCAGCAGAGATACCCGGACAGTGAACTATGGCTACACCTTC.

J is TRBJ2-7 and V is TRBV5-4; D may correspond to TRBD1 or TRBD2 (5 bases each). Trimming stripped 5 bases from V and 4 bases from J, with 19 bases between. The germline V gene has CDR1 SGHNT and CDR2 YYREEE (reference sequence). This CDR3 is built from 15 residues. This CDR3 reads CASRGDRDPVYEQYF. The CDR3 nucleotides are TGTGCCAGCAGGGGGGACCGGGACCCGGTATACGAGCAGTACTTC.

The chain couples TRBV15 to TRBJ1-1, with D possibly matching TRBD1 (5 bases). Trimming shortened V by 0 bases and J by 4 bases, and 12 bases separated the two germline ends. Germline CDR1 and CDR2: LNHNV and YYDKDF (reference sequence). The CDR3 covers 15 residues. The CDR3 here is CATSRDSGGVTEAFF. For the CDR3, the DNA is TGTGCCACCAGCAGAGATTCTGGGGGAGTCACTGAAGCTTTCTTT.

The rearrangement uses TRBV3-1 (or the pseudogene TRBV3-2) and TRBJ1-2, with D hard to call. V was cut by 1 base and J by 10 bases, with 22 bases left in between. The germline gives CDR1 LGHDT, CDR2 YNNKEL (reference sequence). The CDR3 has 16 residues. The CDR3 is CASSQVGGSSGHDYTF. The DNA of the CDR3 is TGTGCCAGCAGCCAAGTAGGAGGGTCTAGCGGTCATGACTACACCTTC.

This chain connects TRBV5-1 to TRBJ2-3, with 10 positions matching TRBD2. The CDR3 has 16 residues. Germline V gene sequence: CDR1 SGHRS, CDR2 YFSETQ. V lost 2 bases, J lost 2 bases, and 5 bases stayed unmatched. The DNA for the CDR3 is TGCGCCAGCAGCTTATCGACTAGCGGGTACACAGATACGCAGTATTTT. Translating gives CASSLSTSGYTDTQYF. Drawing the rest from reference TRBV5-1 and TRBJ2-3, the complete variable domain is KAGVTQTPRYLIKTRGQQVTLSCSPISGHRSVSWYQQTPGQGLQFLFEYFSETQRNKGNFPGRFSGRQFSNSRSEMNVSTLELGDSALYLCASSLSTSGYTDTQYFGPGTRLTVL.

The V call is TRBV27, the J call TRBJ2-1; 11 bases match TRBD2. The V and J ends lost 5 bases and 1 base, in that order; junction bases with no gene match: 7. Germline-derived CDR1 and CDR2 are MNHEY and SMNVEV (reference sequence). CDR3 size: 17 residues. The CDR3 sequence: CASSGRLAGHSYNEQFF. CDR3 nucleotide sequence: TGTGCCAGCAGTGGGAGACTAGCGGGGCATTCCTACAATGAGCAGTTCTTC.

The chain links TRBV28 to TRBJ1-2; 7 bases align to TRBD1. V lost 7 bases to trimming and J lost 8 bases; unmatched junction nucleotides: 7. The CDR3 loop spans 12 amino acids. CDR1 MDHEN and CDR2 SYDVKM come from the germline V gene. DNA for the CDR3: TGTGCCAGCAAGGGACAGCCAGCCGGCTACACCTTC. Amino acids: CASKGQPAGYTF.

This sequence joins TRBV6-5 and TRBJ1-1; no reliable D call. The CDR3 totals 14 residues. Germline V lookup: CDR1 MNHEY, CDR2 SVGAGI. Between the trimmed V and J ends, which lost 0 bases and 0 bases, there was a span of 5 bases. This CDR3 reads CASSYSGVNTEAFF. The CDR3 bases are TGTGCCAGCAGTTACTCGGGTGTGAACACTGAAGCTTTCTTT.

This sequence joins TRBV7-2 and TRBJ2-7, with 10 bases aligning to TRBD1. CDR3 length: 17 residues. From germline, CDR1 is SGHTA and CDR2 FQGNSA. J was trimmed by 2 bases and V by 0 bases; bases with no gene match: 7. CDR3 in DNA: TGTGCCAGCAGCTTAGCCCGAGACAGGGGGCGAACCTACGAGCAGTACTTC. Translated, it gives CASSLARDRGRTYEQYF.

This clone was counted between two and nine times. The chain joins TRBV5-5 to TRBJ1-2, with unresolved D. The CDR3 is 14 residues long. Germline CDR1 is SGHKS and CDR2 is YYEKEE (reference sequence). Trimming took off 4 bases at V and 5 bases at J, with 15 bases between the two ends. CDR3 amino acids: CASSATLGRYGYTF. CDR3 in DNA: TGTGCCAGCAGCGCCACACTTGGAAGGTATGGCTACACCTTC.

This clone has a single count. The chain combines TRBV2 with TRBJ2-5; D unresolved. The CDR3 covers 15 residues. V lost 1 base and J 3 bases, leaving 12 bases between the germline ends. Germline lookup yields CDR1 SNHLY and CDR2 FYNNEI. This CDR3 is CASSEDILIKETQYF. DNA for the CDR3: TGTGCCAGCAGTGAAGATATTCTGATCAAAGAGACCCAGTACTTC.

V and J are TRBV6-5 and TRBJ2-7, with 12 nucleotides matching TRBD1. CDR1 and CDR2 from the germline V gene are MNHEY and SVGAGI. V lost 6 bases, J lost 6 bases, and 3 bases stayed unmatched. There are 13 residues in the CDR3. Here the CDR3 DNA reads TGTGCCAGCAGCCAGGGACAGGGGGCCGAGCAGTACTTC. Its translation is CASSQGQGAEQYF.

The chain combines TRBV30 with TRBJ1-5; D is ambiguous. V dropped 6 bases and J dropped 4 bases, with 13 bases sitting between them. Germline CDR1 and CDR2: GTSNPN and SVGIG (reference sequence). This CDR3 spans 13 amino acids. The CDR3 DNA is TGTGCCTGCTCAACGGGGTTGAATCAGCCCCAGCATTTT. This encodes CACSTGLNQPQHF.

J is TRBJ1-3 and V is TRBV2, with D maybe TRBD1 (6 bases). Germline values: CDR1 SNHLY, CDR2 FYNNEI. The CDR3 spans 15 residues. Trimming removed 4 bases at V and 2 bases at J, with 12 bases between. The CDR3 DNA follows: TGTGCCAGCAGTGTTCGCGGGGGCGCTGGAAACACCATATATTTT. Translation: CASSVRGGAGNTIYF.

The V call is TRBV20-1, the J call TRBJ1-1; possible D gene TRBD1, 6 bases. V lost 3 bases and J 5 bases, leaving 16 bases between the germline ends. The CDR3 is made up of 14 amino acids. The V gene's germline CDR1 is DFQATT and CDR2 SNEGSKA (reference sequence). The CDR3 is CSASLQGVGTEAFF. CDR3 coding DNA: TGCAGTGCTAGTCTACAGGGAGTGGGAACTGAAGCTTTCTTT.

The V and J genes are TRBV6-4 and TRBJ2-5; 7 nucleotides agree with TRBD2. Germline V gene data show CDR1 as MRHNA and CDR2 as SNTAGT. The trim removed 6 bases at V and 5 bases at J, leaving 12 bases unmatched. The CDR3 sequence is 15 residues long. The CDR3 spells CASSLQGGVGETQYF. Here the CDR3 DNA reads TGTGCCAGCAGCCTCCAGGGAGGGGTAGGGGAGACCCAGTACTTC.